The 9 T cell receptor beta chains below come from one sample, sequenced in a study of cytomegalovirus exposure and HLA in healthy donors. The primer mix had 60 Vbeta and 13 Jbeta primers. Using immunoSEQ multiplex PCR, the repertoire was profiled, and TCRdb retains in-frame clones only, with some absent. The sample comprises about 59,000 clones, about 86% of which are singletons, and approximately 1.5% rests with the top ten. Sequences were obtained from PBMCs. The receptor source for this set is a man aged 35-49 years in good health and CMV-seronegative.

The V call is TRBV25-1, the J call TRBJ2-1; a weak D match, TRBD2 (6 bases). Looked up from germline, CDR1 is MGHDK and CDR2 is SYGVNS. V dropped 4 bases and J dropped 10 bases, with 11 bases sitting between them. This CDR3 is 12 amino acids long. DNA of the CDR3: TGTGCCAGCAGTGGATCGGGAGCGGAGCAGTTCTTC. Encoded protein: CASSGSGAEQFF.

The V gene is TRBV5-1, the J gene TRBJ1-2; tentative D call: TRBD1 (6 bases). V dropped 0 bases and J dropped 4 bases, with 13 bases sitting between them. There are 15 residues in the CDR3. Germline V gene sequence: CDR1 SGHRS, CDR2 YFSETQ. CDR3 amino acids: CASSLDSPGVYGYTF. The CDR3 region has the DNA TGCGCCAGCAGCTTGGACAGCCCAGGGGTCTATGGCTACACCTTC.

The chain couples TRBV27 to TRBJ2-7; 8 bases align to TRBD1. Germline V lookup: CDR1 MNHEY, CDR2 SMNVEV (reference sequence). J was trimmed by 1 base and V by 7 bases; bases with no gene match: 6. This CDR3 contains 14 residues. The CDR3 nucleotides are TGTGCCAGCATGGTTACAGGGGGTTCCTACGAGCAGTACTTC. Encoded protein: CASMVTGGSYEQYF.

The gene calls are TRBV7-9 and TRBJ1-1; D remains ambiguous. CDR3 length equals 13 residues. Germline CDR1 SEHNR, CDR2 FQNEAQ (reference sequence). Trimming pared 6 bases from V and 7 bases from J, leaving 15 bases between. CDR3 coding DNA: TGTGCCAGCAGGCGCGGGAGCTGGGGTGAAGCTTTCTTT. Its translation: CASRRGSWGEAFF.

As DNA, the CDR3 is TGTGCCAGCAGGCGGGACAGTGTTAACTATGGCTACACCTTC. Its protein product is CASRRDSVNYGYTF. The chain combines TRBV6-5 with TRBJ1-2, with 7 bases that match TRBD1. Trimming removed 6 bases from V and 1 base from J; junction bases left unmatched: 5. Germline CDR1 reads MNHEY; CDR2 reads SVGAGI. The CDR3 contains 14 residues.

V is TRBV18 and J is TRBJ1-6; weak D call: TRBD1 (5 bases). Germline CDR1 reads KGHSH; CDR2 reads LQKENI. The ends were cut back, 3 bases at V and 5 bases at J, with 8 bases in the middle. The CDR3 loop spans 14 amino acids. The CDR3 DNA is TGTGCCAGCTCACCCCCAGGGAATAATTCACCCCTCCACTTT. This translates into CASSPPGNNSPLHF.

The CDR3 DNA follows: TGTGCCAGCAGCTTCTTCGGGGAAAACAATGAGCAGTTCTTC. Translating it yields CASSFFGENNEQFF. The chain has TRBV11-3 and TRBJ2-1; TRBD2 might be the D (5 bases). V lost 3 bases and J 5 bases, leaving 11 bases between the germline ends. CDR1 is SGHNT, CDR2 YENEEA, per germline. The CDR3 length is 14 residues.

V is TRBV15 and J is TRBJ1-1, with 9 bases fitting TRBD1. The CDR3 has 14 amino acids. J was trimmed by 3 bases and V by 1 base; bases with no gene match: 0. Germline lookup yields CDR1 LNHNV and CDR2 YYDKDF (reference sequence). The CDR3 DNA is TGTGCCACCAGCAGAGGGACAGGGGACACTGAAGCTTTCTTT. Encoded protein: CATSRGTGDTEAFF.

This clone was picked up one time. The chain recombines TRBV5-1 with TRBJ1-2; D perhaps matches TRBD1 (6 bases). Deletions cut 2 bases from V and 6 bases from J, with 17 bases between. This CDR3 is built from 15 residues. Germline CDR1 SGHRS, CDR2 YFSETQ. CDR3 sequence: CASSLAGDVVDGYTF. The CDR3 nucleotides read TGCGCCAGCAGCTTAGCAGGGGACGTGGTCGATGGCTACACCTTC. The entire variable domain, with the rest obtained from reference TRBV5-1 and TRBJ1-2, is as follows: KAGVTQTPRYLIKTRGQQVTLSCSPISGHRSVSWYQQTPGQGLQFLFEYFSETQRNKGNFPGRFSGRQFSNSRSEMNVSTLELGDSALYLCASSLAGDVVDGYTFGSGTRLTVV.